This T cell receptor (beta chain) derives from a study of blood T cell repertoires in COVID-19. Study-level background: The samples span acute and convalescent COVID-19 from the United States, Italy and Spain. The analysed material was cDNA or gDNA that came from T cells, B-cell-depleted T cells, or PBMCs.

Libraries were prepared by immunoSEQ multiplex PCR; TCRdb keeps only in-frame clonotypes and omits some of them. This sample carries about 59,000 clones, about 70% of them seen once, and the ten largest clones take roughly 18%. This CDR3 has 12 amino acids. The germline gives CDR1 SNHLY, CDR2 FYNNEI. With 6 bases removed from V and 5 bases from J, the gap between germline ends came to 10 bases. This rearrangement joins TRBV2 to TRBJ1-1; possible D gene TRBD1, 5 bases. This receptor was obtained from a woman aged 50 to 60 with active or convalescent COVID-19. Sequenced sample: peripheral blood. The CDR3 DNA sequence: TGTGCCAGCAGCGGAGACAGTACTGAAGCTTTCTTT. Amino acid sequence: CASSGDSTEAFF.